This TCR beta chain was identified during a study of post-analysis software for immune sequencing data. Across the whole study: Patients with relapsing-remitting, secondary progressive and progressive-relapsing multiple sclerosis courses were all represented.

This clonotype came up a few times. The antigen is not known. The CDR3 runs 15 residues. Germline lookup yields CDR1 SGHDT and CDR2 YYEEEE. The V and J ends lost 0 bases and 3 bases, in that order; junction bases with no gene match: 6. Points from the study as a whole: Patients had higher frequencies than controls of roughly five TRBV segments, including TRBV5-6, TRBV5-1 and TRBV20-1. Samples sharing a preparation batch grouped tightly together when assessed by F measure.

The TCR beta cDNA libraries contained unique molecular identifiers. Each CDR3 protein gets one entry after TCRdb re-called the PCR reads with MiXCR. The data hold some 890,000 distinct CDR3 sequences, with under 70% observed a single time. The source material was blood. The chain combines TRBV5-6 with TRBJ2-7, with 7 bases that match TRBD1. The receptor comes from a girl between 10 and 17 years old with multiple sclerosis. The CDR3: CASSLGQGPNYEQYF. CDR3 nucleotides: TGTGCCAGCAGCTTGGGACAGGGCCCCAACTACGAGCAGTACTTC.